In its sample, the clone carrying this T cell receptor (beta chain) is medium-sized. Its antigen is not known. The data stem from a study of spatial heterogeneity in lung cancer. Study-level background: Detection consistently captured more beta-chain sequences than alpha-chain sequences. Tumor-region counts of TCR transcripts tracked strongly with a T cell module score from matched bulk RNA-seq. For the average unique TCR and UMI combination, more than ten occurrences appeared in raw reads.

CDR1 is SGHDT, CDR2 YYEEEE, per germline. CDR3 length: 16 amino acids. V lost 2 bases and J lost 1; bases outside the gene matches: 5. A distinct unique molecular identifier was carried by each TCR cDNA molecule. TCRdb reprocessed the 5' RACE reads via MiXCR and lists one record per CDR3 protein. Of 7,200 or so distinct CDR3 sequences listed, around 13% were seen once; the top ten hold approximately 23%. Indicated time point: sample taken at primary tumor resection. Whole-study results and caveats: Mutation counts in tumors were tracked by counts of expanded intratumoral alpha and beta TCRs.

The chain is built from TRBV5-6 and TRBJ2-3, with 9 positions matching TRBD1. This receptor was taken from a male donor with early-stage non-small cell lung cancer. The sequencing here drew on lung tumor tissue, taken at surgery. The chain's CDR3 is CASSLQGAWGTDTQYF. CDR3 DNA: TGTGCCAGCAGCTTACAGGGGGCATGGGGCACAGATACGCAGTATTTT.